This T cell receptor (beta chain) was sequenced in a study of neurological immune-mediated disorders. This clonotype was observed at least ten times. V lost 3 bases, J lost 5 bases, and 4 bases stayed unmatched. This CDR3 has 13 amino acids. Germline V gene lookup returns CDR1 SQVTM and CDR2 ANQGSEA. TCRdb independently ran MiXCR on the 5' RACE reads; one entry per CDR3 protein. Among tens of thousands of distinct CDR3 sequences listed, nearly 3.5% were seen once. 2 million PBMCs stored at -80 C were the source of the unsorted libraries. The sequenced sample consisted of PBMCs. The V call is TRBV29-1, the J call TRBJ1-1; 9 positions agree with TRBD1. This TCR derives from a man between 40 and 49 years old with multiple sclerosis. Here the CDR3 reads CSVEDRGYTEAFF. The CDR3 nucleotides are TGCAGCGTTGAGGACAGGGGATATACTGAAGCTTTCTTT.